What follows describes a single T cell receptor (beta chain). No antigen is known for it. No base qualities exist here, and no much larger clone lies one base off it. The record originates from a study of preoperative IRX-2 immunotherapy in early breast cancer (dated by TCRdb to the late 2010s). Its CDR3 holds 16 amino acids, cysteine through phenylalanine. Only CDR3 DNA is held: 48 bases, read in frame from base 1. The germline V gene (reference sequence) sets CDR1 to SGHAT and CDR2 to FQDESV. The V and J ends are trimmed by 8 bases and 4 bases, leaving 22 bases between them. Read against the paper, the sample's treatment or condition label means: preoperative locoregional IRX-2 cytokine immunotherapy. The samples were obtained from a phase Ib study that tested preoperative, locoregional IRX-2 cytokine immunotherapy designed to prime immune responses. Donors were patients with early-stage breast cancer who received IRX-2 before surgery.

Receptors were amplified or captured by the immunoSEQ multiplex PCR assay. Imported from immuneACCESS, the table was reduced by TCRdb to in-frame sequences with V and J called. These copies leave out some clones; in studies compared against another copy, an unresolved V gene accounts for under half, and the cause of the remainder is not known. This sample lists around 34,000 clones; roughly four fifths were detected once. In total, the top ten clones hold roughly 2.5% of the sample. The sample here was lymph node tissue, taken from a patient treated with IRX-2 immunotherapy. This sequence was found in a human donor with breast cancer. The chain is assembled from TRBV11-1 and TRBJ2-3; no D gene is confidently identified. The nucleotide sequence reads as follows: TGTGCCAGCGCACACCATTGGGTCAAGGGTGCAGATACGCAGTATTTT. The encoded protein is CASAHHWVKGADTQYF.